These T cell receptor beta chains were read from a single sample in a study of vaccination effects on CD4 cells after COVID-19. The protocol was immunoSEQ multiplex PCR, while the TCRdb copy is restricted to in-frame clones and leaves out a portion. This table has just under 75,000 clones, roughly 74% appearing once. No cognate antigen is known for these TCRs. The sequences come from CD4+ T cells from PBMCs cultured with HCoV-NL63 spike peptides, collected before COVID-19 vaccination. The receptors come from a human donor who received a COVID-19 vaccine. The CDR3 runs from the conserved cysteine through the conserved F or W. The order of the fields is V gene, clone size, J gene, D gene, CDR3 DNA, CDR3 protein. A D gene is named only where the DNA matches it firmly. The size field is filled for only some rows; it gives once, few, many or a size class.

V gene: TRBV6-5
clone size: -
J gene: TRBJ1-3
D gene: -
CDR3 DNA: TGTGCCAGCAGTCGGCAGGGTTTACAGGGAAACACCATATATTTT
CDR3 protein: CASSRQGLQGNTIYF

V gene: TRBV6-1
clone size: -
J gene: TRBJ2-3
D gene: TRBD2
CDR3 DNA: TGTGCCAGCAGTGAAGTCTGGCGGGGGGGCTGGACAGATACGCAGTATTTT
CDR3 protein: CASSEVWRGGWTDTQYF

V gene: TRBV5-4
clone size: few
J gene: TRBJ1-4
D gene: TRBD1
CDR3 DNA: TGTGCCAGCAGCACAGGACAGGGGGAACGGGAAAAACTGTTTTTT
CDR3 protein: CASSTGQGEREKLFF

V gene: TRBV7-9
clone size: -
J gene: TRBJ2-2
D gene: TRBD1
CDR3 DNA: TGTGCCAGCAGCTTAGGGACAGGGATGACCGGGGAGCTGTTTTTT
CDR3 protein: CASSLGTGMTGELFF

V gene: TRBV14
clone size: -
J gene: TRBJ1-1
D gene: -
CDR3 DNA: TGTGCCAGCAGCCTCCAAAGGCAGGGAGGGACTGAAGCTTTCTTT
CDR3 protein: CASSLQRQGGTEAFF

V gene: TRBV7-2
clone size: -
J gene: TRBJ2-6
D gene: -
CDR3 DNA: TGTGCCAGCAGCTTTAATATAGTAATGAGGGCCAACGTCCTGACTTTC
CDR3 protein: CASSFNIVMRANVLTF

V gene: TRBV24-1
clone size: -
J gene: TRBJ2-3
D gene: -
CDR3 DNA: TGTGCCACCAGTGATCTAGGGCCAGGGGATACGCAGTATTTT
CDR3 protein: CATSDLGPGDTQYF

V gene: TRBV7-8
clone size: -
J gene: TRBJ2-3
D gene: TRBD2
CDR3 DNA: TGTGCCAGCAGCTTAGGTGGGACTAGCGGCGCAGATACGCAGTATTTT
CDR3 protein: CASSLGGTSGADTQYF

V gene: TRBV3-1/TRBV3-2
clone size: few
J gene: TRBJ1-6
D gene: -
CDR3 DNA: TGTGCCAGCAGCTTATCCCCCCAAGTGAGCTCCTATAATTCACCCCTCCACTTT
CDR3 protein: CASSLSPQVSSYNSPLHF

V gene: TRBV7-8
clone size: -
J gene: TRBJ1-1
D gene: -
CDR3 DNA: TGTGCCAGCAGCTTATGGACGGCCCTCATGAACACTGAAGCTTTCTTT
CDR3 protein: CASSLWTALMNTEAFF

V gene: TRBV5-6
clone size: few
J gene: TRBJ1-5
D gene: -
CDR3 DNA: TGTGCCAGCAGCTCCCGGAGGTATCAGGGCTTTTCGCCCCAGCATTTT
CDR3 protein: CASSSRRYQGFSPQHF

V gene: TRBV20-1
clone size: -
J gene: TRBJ1-5
D gene: -
CDR3 DNA: TGCAGTGCTAGTCGGACAGTGGATAGCAATCAGCCCCAGCATTTT
CDR3 protein: CSASRTVDSNQPQHF

V gene: TRBV5-1
clone size: -
J gene: TRBJ1-3
D gene: -
CDR3 DNA: TGCGCCAGCAGCACCGGACCTATCTCTGGAAACACCATATATTTT
CDR3 protein: CASSTGPISGNTIYF

V gene: TRBV4-1
clone size: once
J gene: TRBJ1-2
D gene: -
CDR3 DNA: TGCGCCAGCAGCCAAGTGCAGAGCTATGGCTACACCTTC
CDR3 protein: CASSQVQSYGYTF